This record covers a single T cell receptor (beta chain). Its antigen is still unknown. Clones were sequenced by immunoSEQ multiplex PCR, and TCRdb holds only the in-frame ones, with some missing. The top ten hold 0.6% to 0.95% of the sample, which has roughly 86,000 clones, about 90% seen once. These data are taken from a study of a mutant IDH1 vaccine in newly diagnosed glioma. From germline, CDR1 is MNHEY and CDR2 SVGAGI. The CDR3 has 15 residues. V shed 2 bases and J shed 2 bases, with 12 bases lying between them. As to time point: week 47, end of study. A 20-mer mutant IDH1 peptide at 300 ug was injected subcutaneously with topical imiquimod. Patients received eight vaccinations in weeks 1, 3, 5, 7, 11, 15, 19, 23.

This receptor was obtained from a woman between 45 and 60 years old with glioma. Sequenced material: PBMCs, taken from a glioma patient whose treatment included an IDH1 peptide vaccine. J is TRBJ1-2 and V is TRBV6-5; D is ambiguous. The CDR3 reads CASSYDGLKNYGYTF. In DNA form, the CDR3 reads TGTGCCAGCAGTTACGATGGACTTAAGAACTATGGCTACACCTTC.